These T cell receptor beta chains were read from a single sample in a study of blood T cell repertoires in COVID-19. Profiled with immunoSEQ multiplex PCR; TCRdb holds only in-frame clones, not every one. The table includes roughly 520,000 clones, 85% to 90% detected once. What was sequenced was PBMCs or T cells enriched from blood (not recorded which). These receptors were collected from a woman aged 35 to 49 who had recovered from COVID-19. CDR3s include the opening cysteine and the closing phenylalanine or tryptophan. D genes are given only for firm matches. Size tells how often a clone was seen (once, few, many) or the class of an expanded clone, and some rows leave it out.

D gene	V gene	J gene	clone size	CDR3 DNA	CDR3 protein
TRBD1	TRBV5-1	TRBJ2-3	.	TGCGCCAGCAGCCAAGGACAGGGGGTCCCAGATACGCAGTATTTT	CASSQGQGVPDTQYF
TRBD1	TRBV4-1	TRBJ1-4	.	TGCGCCAGCAGCCAGACCGGACAGGGTGACGAAAAACTGTTTTTT	CASSQTGQGDEKLFF
.	TRBV9	TRBJ2-1	.	TGTGCCAGCAGCGTGGGGACTCGTTCCTACAATGAGCAGTTCTTC	CASSVGTRSYNEQFF
.	TRBV6-5	TRBJ2-2	.	TGTGCCAGCATCGATACGAGTGTTGCCGGGGAGCTGTTTTTT	CASIDTSVAGELFF
TRBD1	TRBV19	TRBJ2-2	.	TGTGCCAGTAGACAACAGGGGGCTGGGACCGGGGAGCTGTTTTTT	CASRQQGAGTGELFF
.	TRBV4-3	TRBJ1-6	.	TGCGCCAGCAGCCCCCATCCGACAGGCCAAAATTCACCCCTCCACTTT	CASSPHPTGQNSPLHF
.	TRBV5-1	TRBJ1-1	.	TGCGCCAGCAGCTTGTGGTCAGGGAGGGAGAACACTGAAGCTTTCTTT	CASSLWSGRENTEAFF
TRBD1	TRBV27	TRBJ1-2	.	TGTGCCAGCAGCCCGGGACAGGGACTTGGGGGCTACACCTTC	CASSPGQGLGGYTF
.	TRBV4-3	TRBJ2-1	.	TGCGCCAGCAGCCAAGCTTCTAGCTCCTACAATGAGCAGTTCTTC	CASSQASSSYNEQFF
TRBD1	TRBV6-5	TRBJ2-7	.	TGTGCCAGCAGTCGCGGGGACAGGGGAACCTACGAGCAGTACTTC	CASSRGDRGTYEQYF
TRBD1	TRBV7-2	TRBJ1-3	.	TGTGCCAGCAGCTTAGGTGGACAGGGCCACTCTGGAAACACCATATATTTT	CASSLGGQGHSGNTIYF
.	TRBV27	TRBJ2-1	.	TGTGCCAGCAGAGCCGTAGGGGGGGGTGTGAACAATGAGCAGTTCTTC	CASRAVGGGVNNEQFF
.	TRBV28	TRBJ2-1	.	TGTGCGGCAGCTCTTCGGGCAGGGACAAATGAGCAGTTCTTC	CAAALRAGTNEQFF
TRBD1	TRBV27	TRBJ1-6	once	TGTGCCAGCAGCAAACAGGGGGCGCATTCACCCCTCCACTTT	CASSKQGAHSPLHF
.	TRBV10-2	TRBJ1-2	.	TGCGCCAGCAGTGAGTACAACCGAGGGGGCTACACCTTC	CASSEYNRGGYTF
.	TRBV6-6	TRBJ1-2	.	TGTGCCAGCAGTCAAAGGGAGGGGAGGACCTCTTTCTATGGCTACACCTTC	CASSQREGRTSFYGYTF
.	TRBV2	TRBJ2-7	.	TGTGCCAGCAGTGTTACAAAGACCTACGAGCAGTACTTC	CASSVTKTYEQYF
.	TRBV18	TRBJ2-1	.	TGTGCCAGCTCCCCCATCACTCTCAATGAGCAGTTCTTC	CASSPITLNEQFF
.	TRBV6-5	TRBJ1-1	once	TGTGCCAGCAGGGCACAATGGAACACTGAAGCTTTCTTT	CASRAQWNTEAFF
TRBD1	TRBV7-9	TRBJ1-1	.	TGTGCCAGCAGCTTAAGATATCCTGGAGGGGGCGAGTCTGAAGCTTTCTTT	CASSLRYPGGGESEAFF
TRBD1	TRBV28	TRBJ1-2	few	TGTGCCAGCAGTCCCATAGGACAGGTCTTCACTAACTATGGCTACACCTTC	CASSPIGQVFTNYGYTF
TRBD2	TRBV6-5	TRBJ2-3	.	TGTGCCAGCAGTCCCCGGGTAGCGGGAGCAGATACGCAGTATTTT	CASSPRVAGADTQYF
.	TRBV5-6	TRBJ1-2	.	TGTGCCAGCAGCTGGGGGAACAGGGATGGCTACACCTTC	CASSWGNRDGYTF
.	TRBV2	TRBJ1-1	.	TGTGCCAGCAGTGGCGAGAGTAACACTGAAGCTTTCTTT	CASSGESNTEAFF
.	TRBV6-1	TRBJ1-2	.	TGTGCCAGCAGTGAGTACAGGGTGGAAAGCTATGGCTACACCTTC	CASSEYRVESYGYTF
TRBD1	TRBV25-1	TRBJ1-4	.	TGTGCCAGCAGTGACCTTGGACAGGGCAGTGAAAAACTGTTTTTT	CASSDLGQGSEKLFF
.	TRBV13	TRBJ1-3	.	TGTGCCAGCAGCTTAGCAGGGGTAAACACCATATATTTT	CASSLAGVNTIYF